This T cell receptor (beta chain) emerged from a study of technical replicates of blood from several donors. Sequencing used immunoSEQ multiplex PCR; TCRdb keeps in-frame clones, though not all of them. The sample records some 70,000 clones, 95% to 96% being singletons. Germline-derived CDR1 and CDR2 are MGHDK and SYGVNS. V was pared by 6 bases and J by 9 bases, with 10 bases of the junction left unmatched. The CDR3 is 16 amino acids. The source material was T cells isolated from PBMCs. The gene calls are TRBV25-1 and TRBJ2-1; TRBD2 agrees at 14 bases. This TCR came from a human donor in good health. Written as DNA, the CDR3 is TGTGCCAGCAGAAAGACCGGGACTAGCGGGAGTGGTGAGCAGTTCTTC. This codes for CASRKTGTSGSGEQFF.